The rows below give T cell receptor beta chains drawn from one sample of a study of T-cell memory formation after mild COVID-19. TCRdb analysed the 5' RACE reads with MiXCR anew, one entry per CDR3 protein. This table holds hundreds of thousands of distinct CDR3 sequences, around 21% found once. Sequenced: PBMCs or a T cell subset sorted from them (not recorded which). The receptors shown here come from an adult woman who had mild COVID-19 (a few samples of this study predate the infection). Cell type and time point are not known. The CDR3 runs from the conserved cysteine through the conserved F or W. D genes are given only for firm matches. A clone size is listed for some rows: how often the clone was seen (once, few, many), or a class if it is expanded.

V gene,clone size,D gene,J gene,CDR3 protein,CDR3 DNA
TRBV6-5,.,TRBD2,TRBJ2-7,CASSSRPGTSGRAYEQYF,TGTGCCAGCAGTTCGCGTCCCGGGACTAGCGGGAGGGCCTACGAGCAGTACTTC
TRBV12-3/TRBV12-4,many,.,TRBJ2-3,CASSFESPTDTQYF,TGTGCCAGCAGTTTTGAATCCCCCACAGATACGCAGTATTTT
TRBV2,.,TRBD2,TRBJ2-1,CASSSGTSGGRDDEQFF,TGTGCCAGCAGTTCCGGGACTAGCGGGGGGCGGGACGATGAGCAGTTCTTC
TRBV9,.,.,TRBJ2-5,CASSGRHRPETQYF,TGTGCCAGCAGCGGCAGGCATCGGCCGGAGACCCAGTACTTC
TRBV20-1,.,TRBD2,TRBJ2-3,CSGGSGGPDTQYF,TGCAGTGGTGGGAGCGGGGGGCCAGATACGCAGTATTTT
TRBV20-1,.,.,TRBJ2-5,CSAVLAETQYF,TGCAGTGCTGTATTAGCGGAGACCCAGTACTTC
TRBV5-1,many,TRBD2,TRBJ2-7,CASSLSRLAGAVSSYEQYF,TGCGCCAGCAGCTTATCACGACTAGCGGGAGCCGTAAGCTCCTACGAGCAGTACTTC
TRBV27,.,.,TRBJ1-1,CASSNRAGNTEAFF,TGTGCCAGCAGCAACAGGGCGGGGAACACTGAAGCTTTCTTT
TRBV7-9,few,TRBD2,TRBJ2-6,CASSIGASGRSGANVLTF,TGTGCCAGCAGCATAGGGGCTAGCGGGAGGAGTGGGGCCAACGTCCTGACTTTC
TRBV5-1,few,TRBD2,TRBJ2-3,CASSLGVSGRTSTDTQYF,TGCGCCAGCAGCTTGGGAGTTAGCGGGAGGACTAGCACAGATACGCAGTATTTT
TRBV24-1,.,.,TRBJ2-3,CATSDLQGQGMPDTQYF,TGTGCCACCAGTGATTTGCAAGGCCAGGGGATGCCAGATACGCAGTATTTT
TRBV7-3,.,TRBD2,TRBJ2-2,CASSLSFLAGNTGDLFF,TGTGCCAGCAGCTTAAGCTTCCTAGCGGGAAACACCGGGGATCTGTTTTTT
TRBV30,.,.,TRBJ2-7,CAWDEGAHEQYF,TGTGCCTGGGATGAAGGGGCTCACGAGCAGTACTTC
TRBV20-1,few,TRBD2,TRBJ2-7,CSASLAGAWEQYF,TGCAGTGCTAGCCTAGCGGGGGCCTGGGAGCAGTACTTC
TRBV6-5,.,.,TRBJ1-1,CASSYSAGRLNTEAFF,TGTGCCAGCAGTTACTCGGCGGGACGGCTAAACACTGAAGCTTTCTTT
TRBV2,once,TRBD1,TRBJ2-7,CASSGTGVVAYEQYF,TGTGCCAGCAGTGGGACAGGGGTTGTGGCCTACGAGCAGTACTTC
TRBV6-4,.,TRBD1,TRBJ2-2,CASSPDRDTGELFF,TGTGCCAGCAGCCCGGACAGGGACACCGGGGAGCTGTTTTTT
TRBV5-6,few,TRBD2,TRBJ2-2,CASSLILAGAGELFF,TGTGCCAGCAGCTTGATATTAGCGGGAGCCGGGGAGCTGTTTTTT
TRBV7-9,.,.,TRBJ2-7,CASSAAASYEQYF,TGTGCCAGCAGCGCGGCAGCCTCCTACGAGCAGTACTTC
TRBV7-8,few,.,TRBJ1-5,CASSFNVGNQPQHF,TGTGCCAGCAGCTTTAACGTAGGGAATCAGCCCCAGCATTTT
TRBV3-1,few,.,TRBJ2-1,CASSLLVGGSHYNEQFF,TGTGCCAGCAGCCTGCTAGTTGGGGGGTCCCATTACAATGAGCAGTTCTTC
TRBV7-9,.,TRBD1,TRBJ1-1,CASSLVFQAGGYMNTEAFF,TGTGCCAGCAGCTTAGTGTTCCAGGCAGGGGGCTACATGAACACTGAAGCTTTCTTT
TRBV6-5,few,.,TRBJ2-1,CASNRGVDEQFF,TGTGCCAGCAACCGAGGCGTCGATGAGCAGTTCTTC
TRBV7-3,.,TRBD2,TRBJ2-2,CASSLTRGGGFAGELFF,TGTGCCAGCAGCTTAACCCGTGGGGGGGGGTTCGCCGGGGAGCTGTTTTTT